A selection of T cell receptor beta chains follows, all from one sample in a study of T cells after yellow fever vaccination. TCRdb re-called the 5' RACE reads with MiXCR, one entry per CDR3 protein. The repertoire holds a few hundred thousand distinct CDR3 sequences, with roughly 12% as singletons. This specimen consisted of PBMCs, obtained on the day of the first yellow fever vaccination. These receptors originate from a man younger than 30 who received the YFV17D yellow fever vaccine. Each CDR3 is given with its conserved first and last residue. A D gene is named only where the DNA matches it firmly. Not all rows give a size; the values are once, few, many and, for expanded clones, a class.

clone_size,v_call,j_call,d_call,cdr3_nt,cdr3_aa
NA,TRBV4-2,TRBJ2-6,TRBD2,TGTGCCAGCAGCTCCGGGACTAGCGTCTCCGGGGCCAACGTCCTGACTTTC,CASSSGTSVSGANVLTF
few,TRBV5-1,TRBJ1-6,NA,TGCGCCAGCAGCTTGTGGGGCGGTGACAATTCACCCCTCCACTTT,CASSLWGGDNSPLHF
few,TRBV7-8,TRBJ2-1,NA,TGTGCCAGCAGCCCGACGACTAAGCGGATCTACAATGAGCAGTTCTTC,CASSPTTKRIYNEQFF
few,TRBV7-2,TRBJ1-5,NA,TGTGCCAGCAGCTTAGTATCGGGCCCCGCGGCCCCCCAGCATTTT,CASSLVSGPAAPQHF
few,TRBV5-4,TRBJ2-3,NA,TGTGCCAGCAGCTTGGGACTCGGTGACACAGATACGCAGTATTTT,CASSLGLGDTDTQYF
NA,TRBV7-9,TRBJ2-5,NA,TGTGCCAGCAGCTTTGAGGGCGGGGACGAGACCCAGTACTTC,CASSFEGGDETQYF
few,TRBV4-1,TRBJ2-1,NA,TGCGCCAGCAGAATTGGGAATGAGCAGTTCTTC,CASRIGNEQFF
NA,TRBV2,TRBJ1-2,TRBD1,TGTGCCAGCAGGGACAGGTCGCTACTAGGTGGCTACACCTTC,CASRDRSLLGGYTF
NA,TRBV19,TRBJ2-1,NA,TGTGCCAGTAGTATAGACGGGGGTGGGTCCTACAATGAGCAGTTCTTC,CASSIDGGGSYNEQFF
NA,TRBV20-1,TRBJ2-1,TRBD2,TGCAGTGCCCTTAGCGGGGGGCCCCTCGGTGAGCAGTTCTTC,CSALSGGPLGEQFF
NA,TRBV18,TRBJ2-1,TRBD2,TGTGCCAGCTCACCATCGGGACTAGCGGGGCAGCAGTTCTTC,CASSPSGLAGQQFF
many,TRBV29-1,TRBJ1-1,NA,TGCAGCGCCCTCAGGGACACTGAAGCTTTCTTT,CSALRDTEAFF
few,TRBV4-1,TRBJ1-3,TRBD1,TGCGCCAGCAGCACACGACAGGGAGGTTCTGGAAACACCATATATTTT,CASSTRQGGSGNTIYF
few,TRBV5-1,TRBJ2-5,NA,TGCGCCAGCGGGTCCTACCAAGAGACCCAGTACTTC,CASGSYQETQYF
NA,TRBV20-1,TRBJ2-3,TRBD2,TGCAGTGCTAGGGATTACGGGAGGGGGGCAGATACGCAGTATTTT,CSARDYGRGADTQYF
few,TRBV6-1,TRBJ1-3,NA,TGTGCCAGCACCCGAACCTCTGGAAACACCATATATTTT,CASTRTSGNTIYF
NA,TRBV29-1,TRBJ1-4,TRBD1,TGCAGCGCCAGGGGGCACCGAACTAATGAAAAACTGTTTTTT,CSARGHRTNEKLFF
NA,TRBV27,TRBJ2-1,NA,TGTGCCAGCAGTTTATCGGGCGGACCCAATGAGCAGTTCTTC,CASSLSGGPNEQFF